The source of this T cell receptor beta chain is a study of blood T cells in healthy people across ages. This clonotype was observed a few times. Germline V gene lookup returns CDR1 DFQATT and CDR2 SNEGSKA (reference sequence). V lost 1 base to trimming and J lost 6 bases, with 13 bases between them. There are 13 residues in the CDR3. Using a J-beta primer mix together with a sample-barcoded 5' primer, a second PCR was run for roughly 6 to 12 cycles. TCRdb itself ran the 5' RACE reads through MiXCR, one entry per CDR3 protein. Found here are approximately 1.5 million distinct CDR3 sequences, approximately 32% of them singletons; the top ten hold around 11%. A minimum of 6.5 million PBMCs was isolated per sample.

The source is a young woman in good health. Input material: blood. The chain combines TRBV20-1 with TRBJ2-7, with a tentative D call TRBD2 (6 bases). The CDR3 DNA reads as TGCAGTGCTAGAGCGGGAGTCGGGAGCGAGCAGTACTTC. Translating it yields CSARAGVGSEQYF.